A selection of T cell receptor beta chains follows, all from one sample in a study of blood T cell repertoires in COVID-19. Only in-frame clones appear in the TCRdb table, and some are missing; sequencing was by immunoSEQ multiplex PCR. Here the sample spans 60,000 to 90,000 clones, 73% being singletons. The specimen was peripheral blood. These receptors were taken from a man aged 60 to 69 with acute or convalescent COVID-19. The CDR3 runs from the conserved cysteine through the conserved F or W. The order of the fields is clone size, D gene, J gene, V gene, CDR3 protein, CDR3 DNA. D genes are given only for firm matches. The size of a clone is reported for some rows only, either as once, few or many, or as a class for expanded clones.

>once|NA|TRBJ2-1|TRBV5-4
CASSLYRPGEQFF
TGTGCCAGCAGCTTGTACAGGCCCGGTGAGCAGTTCTTC
>once|NA|TRBJ2-1|TRBV7-9
CASSFPQGREQFF
TGTGCCAGCAGCTTCCCACAGGGGAGGGAGCAGTTCTTC
>NA|TRBD1|TRBJ2-3|TRBV4-1
CASSLVTGMSTDTQYF
TGCGCCAGCAGCCTTGTGACAGGGATGAGCACAGATACGCAGTATTTT
>NA|TRBD1|TRBJ2-3|TRBV19
CASSPRTGFTDTQYF
TGTGCCAGTAGTCCCAGGACAGGGTTCACAGATACGCAGTATTTT
>many|NA|TRBJ1-5|TRBV9
CASSVDRNQPQHF
TGTGCCAGCAGCGTAGACAGGAATCAGCCCCAGCATTTT
>NA|TRBD1|TRBJ1-3|TRBV7-9
CASSRSGGIRSGNTIYF
TGTGCCAGCAGCCGATCAGGGGGCATAAGATCTGGAAACACCATATATTTT
>once|TRBD1|TRBJ2-1|TRBV5-1
CASSPTDRQTNEQFF
TGCGCCAGCAGCCCCACGGACAGGCAAACGAATGAGCAGTTCTTC
>NA|TRBD2|TRBJ2-3|TRBV2
CASRLAGSTDTQYF
TGTGCCAGCCGACTAGCGGGTTCCACAGATACGCAGTATTTT
>NA|NA|TRBJ2-2|TRBV4-1
CASSQGVGAEAGELFF
TGCGCCAGCAGCCAAGGGGTAGGGGCCGAGGCCGGGGAGCTGTTTTTT
>NA|NA|TRBJ1-1|TRBV11-2
CASSPHELVNTEAFF
TGTGCCAGCAGCCCGCACGAGTTAGTGAACACTGAAGCTTTCTTT
>NA|TRBD2|TRBJ2-7|TRBV24-1
CATSDSTAPSGAYEQYF
TGTGCCACCAGTGATTCCACCGCACCTAGCGGAGCCTACGAGCAGTACTTC
>NA|TRBD1|TRBJ1-1|TRBV19
CASSMQVRTGGMMGLNTEAFF
TGTGCCAGTAGTATGCAGGTTCGGACAGGAGGGATGATGGGCCTCAACACTGAAGCTTTCTTT
>NA|NA|TRBJ1-1|TRBV27
CASSARVNTEAFF
TGTGCCAGCAGCGCGAGGGTGAACACTGAAGCTTTCTTT
>NA|TRBD1|TRBJ1-2|TRBV28
CASTTSGQGNYGYTF
TGTGCCAGCACTACCTCGGGACAGGGGAACTATGGCTACACCTTC
>NA|NA|TRBJ2-1|TRBV21-1
CASSKAPWGRAYNEQFF
TGTGCCAGCAGCAAAGCGCCTTGGGGGCGCGCCTACAATGAGCAGTTCTTC
>NA|NA|TRBJ1-1|TRBV5-1
CASSLDMGGMYTEAFF
TGCGCCAGCAGCTTGGACATGGGGGGGATGTACACTGAAGCTTTCTTT
>NA|NA|TRBJ1-2|TRBV6-6
CASSSREGINGYTF
TGTGCCAGCAGTTCAAGGGAGGGGATAAATGGCTACACCTTC
>NA|TRBD2|TRBJ2-7|TRBV5-1
CASSLGGRAGYEQYF
TGCGCCAGCAGCTTGGGCGGGAGGGCCGGCTACGAGCAGTACTTC
>NA|TRBD1|TRBJ2-5|TRBV30
CAWIRSGGLMETQYF
TGTGCCTGGATAAGGTCAGGGGGCTTAATGGAGACCCAGTACTTC
>NA|TRBD2|TRBJ2-5|TRBV30
CASDRAGGSETQYF
TGTGCCTCCGACCGGGCGGGAGGCTCTGAGACCCAGTACTTC
>NA|NA|TRBJ1-1|TRBV30
CAWSPDSNTEAFF
TGTGCCTGGAGCCCGGACAGTAACACTGAAGCTTTCTTT
>few|NA|TRBJ2-2|TRBV2
CASSFRTGELFF
TGTGCCAGCAGTTTCCGGACCGGGGAGCTGTTTTTT
>NA|NA|TRBJ2-7|TRBV11-2
CASSPAGGIAYEQYF
TGTGCCAGCAGCCCGGCGGGCGGGATCGCCTACGAGCAGTACTTC
>NA|NA|TRBJ2-5|TRBV6-5
CASQLNPQETQYF
TGTGCCTCTCAACTAAACCCCCAAGAGACCCAGTACTTC
>many|NA|TRBJ1-2|TRBV5-1
CASGDKQGDYGYTF
TGCGCCAGCGGGGACAAACAAGGGGACTATGGCTACACCTTC
>NA|NA|TRBJ2-3|TRBV15
CATSKLSDTQYF
TGTGCCACCAGCAAACTCTCGGATACGCAGTATTTT
>NA|TRBD1|TRBJ2-7|TRBV27
CASSLRGKYEQYF
TGTGCCAGCAGTCTCAGGGGGAAATACGAGCAGTACTTC
>NA|NA|TRBJ2-3|TRBV4-1
CASSQDEGTDTQYF
TGCGCCAGCAGCCAAGATGAGGGAACAGATACGCAGTATTTT
>once|NA|TRBJ1-4|TRBV9
CASSASGWDSNEKLFF
TGTGCCAGCAGCGCATCGGGCTGGGACTCCAATGAAAAACTGTTTTTT
>few|NA|TRBJ1-6|TRBV7-2
CASSLLLSSPLHF
TGTGCCAGCAGCTTACTTCTGAGTTCACCCCTCCACTTT
>NA|NA|TRBJ1-2|TRBV29-1
CSGARGGTNGYTF
TGCAGCGGCGCCCGTGGGGGGACGAATGGCTACACCTTC
>NA|NA|TRBJ1-1|TRBV14
CASSHLDTGNTEAFF
TGTGCCAGCAGCCATCTGGACACGGGGAACACTGAAGCTTTCTTT
>NA|NA|TRBJ2-1|TRBV7-9
CASSLGQAGVNEQFF
TGTGCCAGCAGCTTAGGGCAAGCGGGTGTAAATGAGCAGTTCTTC
>NA|NA|TRBJ2-1|TRBV11-2
CASSLAASTYNEQFF
TGTGCCAGCAGCTTAGCCGCTAGTACTTACAATGAGCAGTTCTTC
>NA|NA|TRBJ1-2|TRBV3-1/TRBV3-2
CASSQEGEGNYGYTF
TGTGCCAGCAGCCAAGAAGGCGAGGGTAACTATGGCTACACCTTC
>NA|NA|TRBJ1-6|TRBV3-1/TRBV3-2
CASSQGHHNSPLHF
TGTGCCAGCAGCCAGGGGCATCATAATTCACCCCTCCACTTT
>once|TRBD1|TRBJ1-4|TRBV14
CASSQPTTGEGGKLFF
TGTGCCAGCAGCCAACCTACGACAGGGGAAGGAGGAAAACTGTTTTTT
>NA|TRBD1|TRBJ1-5|TRBV6-5
CASRSRDRPPQHF
TGTGCCAGCAGGTCCCGGGACAGGCCTCCCCAGCATTTT
>NA|TRBD2|TRBJ2-1|TRBV3-1/TRBV3-2
CASSPGLAGSNYNEQFF
TGTGCCAGCAGCCCGGGACTAGCGGGATCCAACTACAATGAGCAGTTCTTC
>NA|TRBD2|TRBJ2-5|TRBV2
CASRGLAGETQYF
TGTGCCAGCAGGGGACTAGCAGGCGAGACCCAGTACTTC
>NA|NA|TRBJ1-5|TRBV25-1
CASSKSDNQPQHF
TGTGCCAGCAGTAAGTCAGATAATCAGCCCCAGCATTTT
>few|NA|TRBJ1-5|TRBV7-8
CASSWSSNQPQHF
TGTGCCAGCAGCTGGAGTTCGAATCAGCCCCAGCATTTT
>NA|NA|TRBJ2-5|TRBV5-5
CASSPGWTQETQYF
TGTGCCAGCAGCCCGGGGTGGACCCAAGAGACCCAGTACTTC
>NA|NA|TRBJ1-1|TRBV6-1
CASSDPRGGVNTEAFF
TGTGCCAGCAGTGATCCCAGGGGTGGGGTGAACACTGAAGCTTTCTTT